The 3 T cell receptor beta chains given below trace back to one sample, sequenced in a study of blood T cell repertoires in COVID-19. TCRdb's copy holds only in-frame clones and misses some; the assay was immunoSEQ multiplex PCR. The table records 80,000 to 95,000 clones, 86% of them present only once. Sequencing used peripheral blood. Every receptor here comes from a woman of 80 years or more in a cohort sampled during active or convalescent COVID-19.

The chain is built from TRBV15 and TRBJ2-5; D is undetermined. The V end lost 1 base, the J end lost 4 bases, and 7 bases lay between the germline ends. CDR1 is LNHNV and CDR2 is YYDKDF in the germline V gene (reference sequence). This CDR3 comprises 13 residues. The CDR3 DNA follows: TGTGCCACCAGCAGAGGGCAACGAGAGACCCAGTACTTC. This codes for CATSRGQRETQYF.

This chain connects TRBV27 to TRBJ2-7, with D possibly matching TRBD1 (6 bases). V was trimmed by 7 bases and J by 2 bases, leaving 15 bases between them. This CDR3 spans 14 amino acids. Germline loops: CDR1 MNHEY, CDR2 SMNVEV (reference sequence). The CDR3 coding sequence is TGTGCCAGCATCCGTACAGGGACCCCCTACGAGCAGTACGTC. Amino acids: CASIRTGTPYEQYV.

V is TRBV7-2 and J is TRBJ2-2; a weak D match, TRBD2 (6 bases). V lost 2 bases, J lost 5 bases, and 18 bases lay in between. Germline loops: CDR1 SGHTA, CDR2 FQGNSA. The CDR3 is made up of 17 amino acids. The CDR3 DNA is TGTGCCAGCAGCTTATACGGGCTACGGGGGAAGACCGGGGAGCTGTTTTTT. The encoded protein is CASSLYGLRGKTGELFF.